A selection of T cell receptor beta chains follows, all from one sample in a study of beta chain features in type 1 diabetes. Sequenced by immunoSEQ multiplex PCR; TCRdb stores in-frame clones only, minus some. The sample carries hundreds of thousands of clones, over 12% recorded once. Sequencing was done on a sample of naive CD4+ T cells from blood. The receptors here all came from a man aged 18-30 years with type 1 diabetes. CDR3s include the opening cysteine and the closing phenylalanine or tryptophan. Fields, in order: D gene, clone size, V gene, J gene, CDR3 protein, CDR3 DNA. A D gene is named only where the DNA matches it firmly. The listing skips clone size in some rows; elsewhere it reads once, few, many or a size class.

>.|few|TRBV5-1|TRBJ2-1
CASSSQGASYNEQFF
TGCGCCAGCAGCTCTCAAGGGGCCTCCTACAATGAGCAGTTCTTC
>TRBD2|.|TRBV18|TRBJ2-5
CASSRSGGNQETQYF
TGTGCCAGCTCACGTAGCGGGGGAAACCAAGAGACCCAGTACTTC
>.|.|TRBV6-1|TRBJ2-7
CASRTDGYSYEQYF
TGTGCCAGCAGGACGGACGGTTACTCCTACGAGCAGTACTTC
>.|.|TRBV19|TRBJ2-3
CASSTYRVTDTQYF
TGTGCCAGTAGTACATACAGAGTCACAGATACGCAGTATTTT
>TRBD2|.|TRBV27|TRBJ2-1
CASSSYTGTSGWAYNEQFF
TGTGCCAGCAGTTCCTATACCGGGACTAGCGGTTGGGCCTACAATGAGCAGTTCTTC
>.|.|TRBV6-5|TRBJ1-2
CASSSRQENYGYTF
TGTGCCAGCAGTTCACGACAGGAGAACTATGGCTACACCTTC
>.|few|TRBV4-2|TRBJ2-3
CASSQDFTDTQYF
TGTGCCAGCAGCCAAGATTTCACAGATACGCAGTATTTT
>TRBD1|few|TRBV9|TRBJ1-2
CASSVQGGNYGYTF
TGTGCCAGCAGCGTCCAGGGGGGTAACTATGGCTACACCTTC
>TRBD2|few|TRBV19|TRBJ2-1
CASTLAGGRNEQFF
TGTGCCAGTACCCTAGCGGGAGGTAGGAATGAGCAGTTCTTC
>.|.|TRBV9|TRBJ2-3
CASSLQVRRDTQYF
TGTGCCAGCAGCTTACAGGTTCGGAGGGATACGCAGTATTTT
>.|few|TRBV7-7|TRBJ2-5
CASSLVGDGKTQYF
TGTGCTAGCAGCTTAGTAGGGGACGGAAAGACCCAGTACTTC
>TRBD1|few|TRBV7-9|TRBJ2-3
CASMGDRPTDTQYF
TGTGCCAGCATGGGGGACAGGCCCACAGATACGCAGTATTTT
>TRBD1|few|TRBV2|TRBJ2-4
CASTPGQRQNIQYF
TGTGCCAGCACCCCGGGACAGAGACAAAACATTCAGTACTTC
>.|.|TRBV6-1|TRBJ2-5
CASSEVLQETQYF
TGTGCCAGCAGTGAAGTCTTACAAGAGACCCAGTACTTC
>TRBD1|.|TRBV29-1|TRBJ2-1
CSVGTGDPNEQFF
TGCAGCGTTGGGACAGGGGATCCCAATGAGCAGTTCTTC
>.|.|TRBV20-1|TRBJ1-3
CSYRAGNTIYF
TGCAGTTACAGGGCTGGAAACACCATATATTTT
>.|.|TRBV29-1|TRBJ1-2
CSVRTNYGYTF
TGCAGCGTTAGGACTAACTATGGCTACACCTTC
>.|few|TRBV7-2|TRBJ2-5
CASSLGVETQYF
TGTGCCAGCAGCTTAGGGGTGGAGACCCAGTACTTC
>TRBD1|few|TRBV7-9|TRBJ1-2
CASSSPGGHGYTF
TGTGCCAGCAGCTCCCCAGGGGGCCATGGCTACACCTTC
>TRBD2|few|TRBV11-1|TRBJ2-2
CASSPGTSGGSGELFF
TGTGCCAGCAGCCCCGGGACTAGCGGGGGGTCCGGGGAGCTGTTTTTT
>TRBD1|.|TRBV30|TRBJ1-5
CAWSSRTGRQPQHF
TGTGCCTGGAGTTCTCGGACAGGGCGGCAGCCCCAGCATTTT
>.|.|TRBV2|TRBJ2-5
CASSEALVTQYF
TGTGCCAGCAGTGAAGCGCTAGTGACCCAGTACTTC
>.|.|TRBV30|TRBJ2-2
CACLHRGDTRRTGELFF
TGTGCCTGTCTCCACCGGGGGGACACCCGAAGGACCGGGGAGCTGTTTTTT
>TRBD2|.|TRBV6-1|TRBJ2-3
CASRGGLADTQYF
TGTGCCAGCAGGGGAGGGTTGGCAGATACGCAGTATTTT
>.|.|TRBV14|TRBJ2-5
CASSQAPGQETQYF
TGTGCCAGCAGCCAAGCTCCAGGGCAGGAGACCCAGTACTTC
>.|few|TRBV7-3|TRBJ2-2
CASSLRVTGELFF
TGTGCCAGCAGCTTAAGGGTCACCGGGGAGCTGTTTTTT
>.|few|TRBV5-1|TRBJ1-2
CASSFDTSDNYGYTF
TGCGCCAGCAGCTTTGACACGAGTGATAACTATGGCTACACCTTC
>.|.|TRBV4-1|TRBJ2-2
CASSQPTVAGELFF
TGCGCCAGCAGCCAACCAACAGTGGCCGGGGAGCTGTTTTTT
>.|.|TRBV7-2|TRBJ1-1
CASSLRNMNTEAFF
TGTGCCAGCAGCTTAAGGAACATGAACACTGAAGCTTTCTTT
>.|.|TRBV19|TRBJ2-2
CASSIVGTGELFF
TGTGCCAGTAGTATAGTCGGTACCGGGGAGCTGTTTTTT
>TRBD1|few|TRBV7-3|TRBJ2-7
CASKETGVSYEQYF
TGTGCCAGTAAGGAAACAGGGGTATCCTACGAGCAGTACTTC
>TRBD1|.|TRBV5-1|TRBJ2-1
CASSLGQGAIDEQFF
TGCGCCAGCAGCTTGGGACAGGGGGCAATTGATGAGCAGTTCTTC
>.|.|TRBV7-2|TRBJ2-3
CASSFEQYF
TGTGCCAGCAGCTTCGAGCAGTATTTT
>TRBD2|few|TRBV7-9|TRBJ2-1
CASTPNAGGNEQFF
TGTGCCAGCACCCCTAACGCGGGGGGCAATGAGCAGTTCTTC
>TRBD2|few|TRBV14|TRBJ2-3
CASSQAGGTDTQYF
TGTGCCAGCAGCCAGGCGGGAGGAACAGATACGCAGTATTTT